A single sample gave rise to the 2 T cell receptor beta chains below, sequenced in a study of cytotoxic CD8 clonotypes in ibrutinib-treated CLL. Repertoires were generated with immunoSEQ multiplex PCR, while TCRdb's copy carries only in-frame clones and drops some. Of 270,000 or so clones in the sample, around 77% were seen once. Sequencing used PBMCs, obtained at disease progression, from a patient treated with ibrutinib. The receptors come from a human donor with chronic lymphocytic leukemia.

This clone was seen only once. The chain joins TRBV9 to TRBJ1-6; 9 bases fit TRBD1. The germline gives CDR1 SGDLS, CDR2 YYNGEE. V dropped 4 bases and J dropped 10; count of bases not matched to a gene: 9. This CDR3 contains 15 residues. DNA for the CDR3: TGTGCCAGCAGCCCCCGGACAGGGGCGGCGTCACCCCTCCACTTT. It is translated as CASSPRTGAASPLHF.

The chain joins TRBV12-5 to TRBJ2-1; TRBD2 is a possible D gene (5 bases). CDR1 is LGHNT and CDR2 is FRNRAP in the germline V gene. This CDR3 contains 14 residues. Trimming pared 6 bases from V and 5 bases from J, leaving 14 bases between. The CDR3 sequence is CASGPGREDNEQFF. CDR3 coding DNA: TGTGCTAGTGGGCCCGGTCGGGAAGACAATGAGCAGTTCTTC.